This TCR beta chain was observed in a study of blood T cell repertoires in COVID-19. Study-wide context: Collection of acute and convalescent COVID-19 samples took place in the United States, Italy and Spain. Sample material is recorded as cDNA or gDNA derived from T cells, B-cell-depleted T cells, or PBMCs.

Trimming removed 4 bases at V and 4 bases at J, with 12 bases between. The CDR3 is 14 residues long. Germline V gives CDR1 LGHDT, CDR2 YNNKEL (reference sequence). This clone was observed a handful of times. In the original processing: Reference gene primer amplification yielded estimated nucleated cell counts. Clones were read by immunoSEQ multiplex PCR, and TCRdb kept only the in-frame ones, dropping some. Clone size and V and J calls were adopted from that table, with D and trimming inferred from the DNA. The sample records 130,000 or so clones, approximately 86% being singletons. The clonotype was recovered from a woman aged 60-75 years with acute or convalescent COVID-19. The gene calls are TRBV3-1 (or the pseudogene TRBV3-2) and TRBJ2-3, with a weak D call TRBD1 (6 bases). Sequences were obtained from peripheral blood. CDR3 sequence: CASSRPGQSDTQYF. DNA for the CDR3: TGTGCCAGCAGCCGCCCCGGACAGTCAGATACGCAGTATTTT.